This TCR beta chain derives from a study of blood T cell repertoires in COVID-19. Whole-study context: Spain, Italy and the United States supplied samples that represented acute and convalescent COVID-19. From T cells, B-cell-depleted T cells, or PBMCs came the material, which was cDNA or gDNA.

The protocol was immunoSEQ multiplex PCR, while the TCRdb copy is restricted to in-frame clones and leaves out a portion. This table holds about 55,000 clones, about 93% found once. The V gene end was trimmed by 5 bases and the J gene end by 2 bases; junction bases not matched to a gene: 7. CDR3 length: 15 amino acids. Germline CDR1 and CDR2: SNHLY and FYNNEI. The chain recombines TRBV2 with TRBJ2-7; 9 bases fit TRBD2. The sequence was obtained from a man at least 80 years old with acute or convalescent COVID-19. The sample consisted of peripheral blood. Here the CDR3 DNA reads TGTGCCAGCAGTCCGACAAGCGGGGGGCCCTACGAGCAGTACTTC. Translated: CASSPTSGGPYEQYF.